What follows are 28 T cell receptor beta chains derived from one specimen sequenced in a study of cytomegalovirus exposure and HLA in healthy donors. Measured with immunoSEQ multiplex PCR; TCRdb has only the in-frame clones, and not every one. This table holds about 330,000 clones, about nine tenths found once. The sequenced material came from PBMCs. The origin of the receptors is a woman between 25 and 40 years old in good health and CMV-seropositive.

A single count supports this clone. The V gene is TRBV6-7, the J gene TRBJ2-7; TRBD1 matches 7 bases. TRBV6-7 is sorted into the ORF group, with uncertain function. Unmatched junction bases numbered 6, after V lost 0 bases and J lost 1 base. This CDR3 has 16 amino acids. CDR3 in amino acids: CASSYSRGGNSYEQYF. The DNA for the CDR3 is TGTGCCAGCAGTTACTCCCGAGGGGGCAATTCCTACGAGCAGTACTTC.

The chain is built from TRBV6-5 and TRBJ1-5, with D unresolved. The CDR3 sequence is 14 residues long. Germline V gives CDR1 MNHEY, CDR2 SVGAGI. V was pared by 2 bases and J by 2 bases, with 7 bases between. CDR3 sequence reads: CASSYRRGNQPQHF. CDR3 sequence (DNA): TGTGCCAGCAGTTACAGGAGGGGCAATCAGCCCCAGCATTTT.

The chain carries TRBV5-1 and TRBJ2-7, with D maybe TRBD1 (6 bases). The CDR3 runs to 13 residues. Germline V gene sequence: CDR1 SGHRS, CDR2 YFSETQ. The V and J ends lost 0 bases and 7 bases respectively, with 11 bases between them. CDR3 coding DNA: TGCGCCAGCAGCTTGGTTGTAGGGGGAGAGCAGTACTTC. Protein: CASSLVVGGEQYF.

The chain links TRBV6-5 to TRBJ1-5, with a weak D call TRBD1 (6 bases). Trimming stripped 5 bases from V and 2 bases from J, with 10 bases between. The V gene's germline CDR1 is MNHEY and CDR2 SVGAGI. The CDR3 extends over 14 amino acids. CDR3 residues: CASSKGHGNQPQHF. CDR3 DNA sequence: TGTGCCAGCAGTAAGGGACACGGCAATCAGCCCCAGCATTTT.

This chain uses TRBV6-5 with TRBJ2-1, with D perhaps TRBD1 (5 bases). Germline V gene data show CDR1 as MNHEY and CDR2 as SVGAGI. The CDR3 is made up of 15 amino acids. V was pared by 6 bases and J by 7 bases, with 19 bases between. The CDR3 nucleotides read TGTGCCAGCAGCCCCTTTCTCAGGGATATGAATGAGCAGTTCTTC. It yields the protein CASSPFLRDMNEQFF.

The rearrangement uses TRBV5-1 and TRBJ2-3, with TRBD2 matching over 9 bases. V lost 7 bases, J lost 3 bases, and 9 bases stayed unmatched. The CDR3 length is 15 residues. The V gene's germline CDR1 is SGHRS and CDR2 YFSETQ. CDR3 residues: CASVPSSGRTDTQYF. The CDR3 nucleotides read TGCGCCAGCGTCCCCTCAAGCGGGAGGACAGATACGCAGTATTTT.

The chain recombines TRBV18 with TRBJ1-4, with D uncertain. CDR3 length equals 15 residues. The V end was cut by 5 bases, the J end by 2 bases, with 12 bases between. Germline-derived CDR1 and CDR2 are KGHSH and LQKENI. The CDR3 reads CASSKTVNTNEKLFF. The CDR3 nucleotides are TGTGCCAGCTCAAAAACAGTGAATACTAATGAAAAACTGTTTTTT.

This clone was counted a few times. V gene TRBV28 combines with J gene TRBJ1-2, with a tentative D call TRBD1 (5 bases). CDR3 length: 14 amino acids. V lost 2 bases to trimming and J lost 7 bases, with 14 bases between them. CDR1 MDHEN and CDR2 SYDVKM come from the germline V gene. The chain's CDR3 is CASSLRWGVGGYTF. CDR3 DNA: TGTGCCAGCAGTTTAAGGTGGGGGGTTGGTGGCTACACCTTC.

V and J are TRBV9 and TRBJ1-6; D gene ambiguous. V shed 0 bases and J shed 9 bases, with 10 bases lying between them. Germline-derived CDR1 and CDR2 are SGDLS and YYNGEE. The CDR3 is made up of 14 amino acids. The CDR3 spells CASSVESRGSPLHF. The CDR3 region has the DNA TGTGCCAGCAGCGTAGAATCTCGGGGTTCACCCCTCCACTTT.

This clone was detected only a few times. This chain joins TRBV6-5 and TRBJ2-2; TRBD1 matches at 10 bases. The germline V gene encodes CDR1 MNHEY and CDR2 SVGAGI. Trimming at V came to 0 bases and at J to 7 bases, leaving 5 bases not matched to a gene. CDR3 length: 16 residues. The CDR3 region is CASSYSGTGVFGELFF. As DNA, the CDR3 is TGTGCCAGCAGTTACTCCGGGACAGGGGTTTTCGGGGAGCTGTTTTTT.

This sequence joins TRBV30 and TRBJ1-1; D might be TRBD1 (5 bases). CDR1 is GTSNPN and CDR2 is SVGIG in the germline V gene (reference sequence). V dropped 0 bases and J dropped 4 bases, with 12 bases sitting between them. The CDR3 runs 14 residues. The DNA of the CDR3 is TGTGCCTGGAGTGTGGGGGGGGTTTTCACTGAAGCTTTCTTT. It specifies CAWSVGGVFTEAFF.

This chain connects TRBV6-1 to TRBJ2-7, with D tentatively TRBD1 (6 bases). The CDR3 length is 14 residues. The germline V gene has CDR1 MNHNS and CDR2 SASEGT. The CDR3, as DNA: TGTGGCTCGCGGGTGGCAGGGGACTCCTACGAGCAGTACTTC. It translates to CGSRVAGDSYEQYF.

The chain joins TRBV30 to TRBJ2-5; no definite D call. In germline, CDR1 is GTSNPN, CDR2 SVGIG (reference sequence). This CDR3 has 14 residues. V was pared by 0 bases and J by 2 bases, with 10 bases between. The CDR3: CAWSVGSWQETQYF. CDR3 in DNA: TGTGCCTGGAGTGTCGGGTCTTGGCAAGAGACCCAGTACTTC.

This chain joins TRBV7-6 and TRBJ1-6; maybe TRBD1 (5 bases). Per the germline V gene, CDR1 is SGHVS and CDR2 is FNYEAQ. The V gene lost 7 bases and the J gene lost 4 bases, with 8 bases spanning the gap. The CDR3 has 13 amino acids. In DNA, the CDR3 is TGTGCCAGCAAGCAGGGATATAATTCACCCCTCCACTTT. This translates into CASKQGYNSPLHF.

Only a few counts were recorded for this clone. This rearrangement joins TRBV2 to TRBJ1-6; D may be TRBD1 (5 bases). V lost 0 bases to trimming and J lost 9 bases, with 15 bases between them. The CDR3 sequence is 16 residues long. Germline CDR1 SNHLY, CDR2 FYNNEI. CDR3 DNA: TGTGCCAGCAGTGAAGCTGGCAGGGCGGTGGGTTCACCCCTCCACTTT. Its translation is CASSEAGRAVGSPLHF.

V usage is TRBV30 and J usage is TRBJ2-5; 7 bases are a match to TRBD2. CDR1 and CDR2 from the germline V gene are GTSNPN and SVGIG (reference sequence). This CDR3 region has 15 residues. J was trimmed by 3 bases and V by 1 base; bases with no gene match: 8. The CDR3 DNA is TGTGCCTGGAGTGACTCCGGGACTAAAAAAGAGACCCAGTACTTC. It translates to CAWSDSGTKKETQYF.

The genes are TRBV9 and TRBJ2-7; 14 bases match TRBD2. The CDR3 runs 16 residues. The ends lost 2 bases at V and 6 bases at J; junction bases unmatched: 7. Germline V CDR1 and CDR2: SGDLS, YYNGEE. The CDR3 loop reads CASSVGGLAGGREQYF. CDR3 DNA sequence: TGTGCCAGCAGCGTGGGAGGACTAGCGGGGGGTCGCGAGCAGTACTTC.

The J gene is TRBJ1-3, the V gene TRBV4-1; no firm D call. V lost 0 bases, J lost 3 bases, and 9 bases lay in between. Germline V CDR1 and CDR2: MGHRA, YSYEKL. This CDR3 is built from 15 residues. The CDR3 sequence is CASSQDNGRGNTIYF. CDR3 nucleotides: TGCGCCAGCAGCCAAGATAACGGGCGTGGAAACACCATATATTTT.

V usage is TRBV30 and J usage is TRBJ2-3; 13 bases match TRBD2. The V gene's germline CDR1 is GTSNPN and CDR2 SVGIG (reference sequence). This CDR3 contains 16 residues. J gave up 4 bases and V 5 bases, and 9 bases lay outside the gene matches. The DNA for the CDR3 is TGTGCCTGGGCAACCGGGACTAGCGGGATTTCAGATACGCAGTATTTT. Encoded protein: CAWATGTSGISDTQYF.

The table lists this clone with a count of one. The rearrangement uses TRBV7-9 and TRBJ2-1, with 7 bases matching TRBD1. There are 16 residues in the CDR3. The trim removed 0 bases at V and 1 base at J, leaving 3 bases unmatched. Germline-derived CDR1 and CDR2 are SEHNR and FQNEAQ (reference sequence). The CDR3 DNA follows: TGTGCCAGCAGCTTAGCGTTGGGACAGTCCTACAATGAGCAGTTCTTC. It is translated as CASSLALGQSYNEQFF.

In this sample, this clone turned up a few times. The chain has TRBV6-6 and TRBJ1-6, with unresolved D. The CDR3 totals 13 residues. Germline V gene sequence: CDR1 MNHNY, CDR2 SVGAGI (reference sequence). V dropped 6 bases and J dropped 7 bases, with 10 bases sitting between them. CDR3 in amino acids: CASSFEWNSPLHF. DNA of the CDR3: TGTGCCAGCAGCTTCGAGTGGAATTCACCCCTCCACTTT.

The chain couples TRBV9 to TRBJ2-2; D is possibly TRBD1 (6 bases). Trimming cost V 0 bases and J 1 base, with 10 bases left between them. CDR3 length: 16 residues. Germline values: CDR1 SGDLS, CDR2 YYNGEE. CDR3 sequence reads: CASSVGTDRNTGELFF. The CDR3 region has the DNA TGTGCCAGCAGCGTAGGGACGGACAGGAACACCGGGGAGCTGTTTTTT.

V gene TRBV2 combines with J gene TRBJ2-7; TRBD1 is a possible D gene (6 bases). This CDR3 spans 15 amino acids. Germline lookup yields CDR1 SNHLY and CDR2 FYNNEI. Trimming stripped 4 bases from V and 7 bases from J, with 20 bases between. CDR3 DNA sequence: TGTGCCAGCAGTGCCTTAGGGGGAGCCTCTAGGGAGCAGTACTTC. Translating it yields CASSALGGASREQYF.

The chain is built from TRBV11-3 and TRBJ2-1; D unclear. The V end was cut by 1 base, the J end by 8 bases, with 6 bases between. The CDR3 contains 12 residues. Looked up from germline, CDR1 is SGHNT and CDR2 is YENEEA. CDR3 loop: CASSLGRYEQFF. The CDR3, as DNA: TGTGCCAGCAGCTTAGGGCGCTATGAGCAGTTCTTC.

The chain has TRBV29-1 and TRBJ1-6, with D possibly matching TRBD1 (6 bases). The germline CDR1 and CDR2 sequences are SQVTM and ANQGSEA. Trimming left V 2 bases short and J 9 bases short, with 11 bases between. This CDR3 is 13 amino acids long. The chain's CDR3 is CSVETGRGSPLHF. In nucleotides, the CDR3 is TGCAGCGTTGAAACAGGGAGAGGTTCACCCCTCCACTTT.

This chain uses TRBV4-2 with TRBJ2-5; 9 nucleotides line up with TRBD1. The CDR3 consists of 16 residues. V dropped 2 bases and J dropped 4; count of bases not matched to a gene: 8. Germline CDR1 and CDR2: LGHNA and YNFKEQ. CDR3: CASSQSDRGVVETQYF. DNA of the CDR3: TGTGCCAGCAGCCAATCGGACAGGGGAGTGGTAGAGACCCAGTACTTC.

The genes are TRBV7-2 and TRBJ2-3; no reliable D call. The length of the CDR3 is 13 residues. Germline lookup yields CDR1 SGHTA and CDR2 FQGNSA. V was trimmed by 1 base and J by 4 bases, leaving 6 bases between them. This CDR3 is CASSLGEADTQYF. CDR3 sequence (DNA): TGTGCCAGCAGCTTAGGAGAGGCAGATACGCAGTATTTT.

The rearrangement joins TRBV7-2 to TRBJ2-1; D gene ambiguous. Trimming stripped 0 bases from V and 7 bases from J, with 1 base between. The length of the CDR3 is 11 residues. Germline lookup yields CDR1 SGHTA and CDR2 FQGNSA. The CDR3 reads CASSLANEQFF. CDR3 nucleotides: TGTGCCAGCAGCTTAGCAAATGAGCAGTTCTTC.